This T cell receptor (beta chain) was documented in a study of blood T cell repertoires in COVID-19. At the level of the study: PBMCs, B-cell-depleted T cells, or T cells provided the cDNA or gDNA that made up the material.

The CDR3 extends over 15 amino acids. The assay was immunoSEQ multiplex PCR, and TCRdb's table has in-frame clones only and misses some. The table records fewer than 80,000 clones, around 90% of them present only once. The chain uses TRBV21-1 and TRBJ2-7; the table gives TRBD1 as D, unverified against the DNA. TRBV21-1 is a listed pseudogene. The receptor was isolated from a man aged 30 to 45 with acute or convalescent COVID-19. The sample was peripheral blood. This CDR3 reads CASLQGTANGYEQYF. CDR3 nucleotide sequence: TGTGCCAGCCTGCAGGGGACAGCCAATGGATACGAGCAGTACTTC.